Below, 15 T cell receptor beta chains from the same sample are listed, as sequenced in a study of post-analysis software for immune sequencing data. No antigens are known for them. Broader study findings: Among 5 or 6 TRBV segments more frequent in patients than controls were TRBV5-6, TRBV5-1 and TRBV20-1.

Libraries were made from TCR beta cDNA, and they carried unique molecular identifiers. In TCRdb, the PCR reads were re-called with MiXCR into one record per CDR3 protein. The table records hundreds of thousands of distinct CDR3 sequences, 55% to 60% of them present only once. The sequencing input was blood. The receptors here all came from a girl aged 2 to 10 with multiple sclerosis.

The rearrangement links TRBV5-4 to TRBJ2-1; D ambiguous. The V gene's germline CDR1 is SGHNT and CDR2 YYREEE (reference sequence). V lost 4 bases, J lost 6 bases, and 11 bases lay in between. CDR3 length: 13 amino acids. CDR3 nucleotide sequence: TGTGCCAGCAGCATACCTGGACCCAATGAGCAGTTCTTC. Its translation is CASSIPGPNEQFF. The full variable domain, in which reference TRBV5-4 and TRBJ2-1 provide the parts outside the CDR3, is ETGVTQSPTHLIKTRGQQVTLRCSSQSGHNTVSWYQQALGQGPQFIFQYYREEENGRGNFPPRFSGLQFPNYSSELNVNALELDDSALYLCASSIPGPNEQFFGPGTRLTVL.

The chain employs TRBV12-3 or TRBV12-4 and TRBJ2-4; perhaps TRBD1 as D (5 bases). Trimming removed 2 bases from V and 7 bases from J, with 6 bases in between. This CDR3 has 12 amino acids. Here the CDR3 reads CASSLQGNIQYF. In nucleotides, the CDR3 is TGTGCCAGCAGTTTACAGGGTAACATTCAGTACTTC.

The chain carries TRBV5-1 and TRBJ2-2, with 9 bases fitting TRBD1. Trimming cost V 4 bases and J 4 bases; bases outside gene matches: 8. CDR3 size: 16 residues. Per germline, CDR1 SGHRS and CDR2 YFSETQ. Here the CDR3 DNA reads TGCGCCAGCAGCCTCCCTTGGACAGGGGTCACCGGGGAGCTGTTTTTT. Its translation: CASSLPWTGVTGELFF.

CDR3 bases: TGTGCCAGCAGCCAAGGTCCGGGGAGCACAGATACGCAGTATTTT. Its protein is CASSQGPGSTDTQYF. The chain uses TRBV3-1 and TRBJ2-3, with a possible D match to TRBD2 (5 bases). CDR3 length equals 15 residues. The ends were cut back, 1 base at V and 0 bases at J, with 8 bases in the middle. CDR1 and CDR2 from the germline V gene are LGHDT and YNNKEL (reference sequence).

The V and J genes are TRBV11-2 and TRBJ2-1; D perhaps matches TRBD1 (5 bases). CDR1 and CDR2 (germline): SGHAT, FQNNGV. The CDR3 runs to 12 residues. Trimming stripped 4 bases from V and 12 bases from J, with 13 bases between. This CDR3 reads CASSSRGHGQFF. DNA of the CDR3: TGTGCCAGCAGCTCAAGGGGCCATGGGCAGTTCTTC.

CDR3 protein: CASSLGDRGRSGQETQYF. The DNA of the CDR3 is TGCGCCAGCAGCTTGGGGGACAGGGGCCGATCCGGACAAGAGACCCAGTACTTC. The rearrangement links TRBV5-1 to TRBJ2-5; 10 bases map to TRBD1. Per the germline V gene, CDR1 is SGHRS and CDR2 is YFSETQ. V was clipped by 0 bases and J by 2 bases; unmatched bases: 10. The CDR3 totals 18 residues. The full variable domain, in which reference TRBV5-1 and TRBJ2-5 provide the parts outside the CDR3, is KAGVTQTPRYLIKTRGQQVTLSCSPISGHRSVSWYQQTPGQGLQFLFEYFSETQRNKGNFPGRFSGRQFSNSRSEMNVSTLELGDSALYLCASSLGDRGRSGQETQYFGPGTRLLVL.

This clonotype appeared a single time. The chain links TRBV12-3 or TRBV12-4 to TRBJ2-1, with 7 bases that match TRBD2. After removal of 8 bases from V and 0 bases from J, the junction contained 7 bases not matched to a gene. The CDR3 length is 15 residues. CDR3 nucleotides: TGTGCCAGCGCCCGCGGGGGAAGCTCCTACAATGAGCAGTTCTTC. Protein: CASARGGSSYNEQFF.

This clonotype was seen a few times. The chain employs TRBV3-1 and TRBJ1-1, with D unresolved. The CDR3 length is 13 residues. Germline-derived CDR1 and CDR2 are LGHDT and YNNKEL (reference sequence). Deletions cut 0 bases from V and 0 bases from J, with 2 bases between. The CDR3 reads CASSQDLNTEAFF. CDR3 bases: TGTGCCAGCAGCCAAGATCTGAACACTGAAGCTTTCTTT.

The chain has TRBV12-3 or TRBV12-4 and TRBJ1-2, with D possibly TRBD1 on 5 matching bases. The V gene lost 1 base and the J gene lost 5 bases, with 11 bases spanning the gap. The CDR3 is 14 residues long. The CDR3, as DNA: TGTGCCAGCAGTTTAGGACTGGGGCGGTATGGCTACACCTTC. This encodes CASSLGLGRYGYTF.

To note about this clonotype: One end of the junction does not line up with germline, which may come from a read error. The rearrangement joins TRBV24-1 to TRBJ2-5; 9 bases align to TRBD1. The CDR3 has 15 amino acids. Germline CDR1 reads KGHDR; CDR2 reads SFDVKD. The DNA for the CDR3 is TGTACCACCAGTGCCCAACAGGGGGCCCAAGAGACCCAGTACTTC. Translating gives CTTSAQQGAQETQYF.

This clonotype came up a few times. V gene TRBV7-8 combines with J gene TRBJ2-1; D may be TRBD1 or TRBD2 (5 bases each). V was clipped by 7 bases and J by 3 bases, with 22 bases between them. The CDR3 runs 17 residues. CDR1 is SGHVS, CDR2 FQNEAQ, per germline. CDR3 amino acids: CASTLWGRWPLYNEQFF. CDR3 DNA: TGTGCCAGCACCCTCTGGGGACGGTGGCCCCTCTACAATGAGCAGTTCTTC.

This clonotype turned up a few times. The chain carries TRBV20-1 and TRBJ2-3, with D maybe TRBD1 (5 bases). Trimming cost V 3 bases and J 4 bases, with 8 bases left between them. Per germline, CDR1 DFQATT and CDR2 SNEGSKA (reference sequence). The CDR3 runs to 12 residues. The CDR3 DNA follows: TGCAGTGCTAGTCAGGGCGCAGATACGCAGTATTTT. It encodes CSASQGADTQYF.

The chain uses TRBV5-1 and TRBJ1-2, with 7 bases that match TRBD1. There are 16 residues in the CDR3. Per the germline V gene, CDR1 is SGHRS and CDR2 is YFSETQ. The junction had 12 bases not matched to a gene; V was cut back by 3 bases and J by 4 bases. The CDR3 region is CASSSNAGTDSYGYTF. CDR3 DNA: TGCGCCAGCAGCTCCAACGCCGGGACAGACTCCTATGGCTACACCTTC.

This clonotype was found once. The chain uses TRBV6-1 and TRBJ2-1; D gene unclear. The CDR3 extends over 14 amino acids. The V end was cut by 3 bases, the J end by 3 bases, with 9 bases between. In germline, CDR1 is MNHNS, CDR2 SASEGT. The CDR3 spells CASSDETGYNEQFF. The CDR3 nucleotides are TGTGCCAGCAGTGATGAGACGGGCTACAATGAGCAGTTCTTC.

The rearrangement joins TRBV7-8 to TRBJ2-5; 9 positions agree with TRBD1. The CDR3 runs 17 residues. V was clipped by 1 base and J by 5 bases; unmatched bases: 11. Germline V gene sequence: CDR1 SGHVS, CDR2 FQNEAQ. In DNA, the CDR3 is TGTGCCAGCAGCTTAGTTGACGGGACAGGGATCTCGGAGACCCAGTACTTC. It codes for CASSLVDGTGISETQYF.